This T cell receptor beta chain originates from a study of blood T cells in healthy people across ages. The use of a sample-barcoded 5' primer and a J-beta primer mix characterized a second PCR of about 7 to 12 cycles. TCRdb re-called the 5' RACE reads with MiXCR, one entry per CDR3 protein. The sample shows about 1,800,000 distinct CDR3 sequences, under 30% of them seen only once. V was clipped by 5 bases and J by 5 bases; unmatched bases: 9. Germline values: CDR1 MDHEN, CDR2 SYDVKM. The CDR3 has 15 amino acids. Donors each provided roughly 11 milliliters of peripheral blood. This clonotype was observed a single time.

The clonotype comes from a woman in her thirties in good health. What was sequenced was blood. This chain joins TRBV28 and TRBJ1-1; TRBD1 matches 9 bases. For the CDR3, the DNA is TGTGCCAGCAGTATGTACAGGGGGCGGGGAACTGAAGCTTTCTTT. This encodes CASSMYRGRGTEAFF.